This passage covers 17 T cell receptor beta chains from one sample sequenced in a study of shared clonotypes between healthy human individuals. TCRdb keeps only in-frame clones here, not all; method: immunoSEQ multiplex PCR. This sample has some 470,000 clones, with over 60% found just once. The sample consisted of PBMCs. The receptors originated from a woman aged 35 to 49 in good health. Some clones in this sample may be carry-over from other donors' samples.

The gene calls are TRBV10-3 and TRBJ2-3; 11 positions match TRBD2. Unmatched junction bases numbered 5, after V lost 7 bases and J lost 5 bases. CDR1 and CDR2 (germline): ENHRY, SYGVKD. This CDR3 is built from 14 residues. DNA of the CDR3: TGTGCCATCAACTACGGACTAGCGGGAGATACGCAGTATTTT. Its protein is CAINYGLAGDTQYF.

The V gene is TRBV19, the J gene TRBJ2-3; D remains ambiguous. Germline CDR1 reads LNHDA; CDR2 reads SQIVND (reference sequence). V was shortened by 5 bases and J by 10 bases, with 16 bases between the two germline ends. The CDR3 is made up of 13 amino acids. CDR3 sequence (DNA): TGTGCCAGTAGTTTAGGGCTTCTTGAGGCGCAGTATTTT. This encodes CASSLGLLEAQYF.

The chain couples TRBV7-9 to TRBJ2-3; 9 positions match TRBD2. Germline CDR1 reads SEHNR; CDR2 reads FQNEAQ (reference sequence). V lost 5 bases, J lost 7 bases, and 7 bases stayed unmatched. CDR3 length: 14 residues. The DNA of the CDR3 is TGTGCCAGCAGCCATGGGGCGGGAGGGAATACGCAGTATTTT. It codes for CASSHGAGGNTQYF.

The chain recombines TRBV19 with TRBJ2-2; a possible D gene is TRBD2 (5 bases). CDR3 length: 15 amino acids. Germline CDR1 and CDR2: LNHDA and SQIVND (reference sequence). V was clipped by 6 bases and J by 4 bases, with 15 bases between them. The CDR3 DNA is TGTGCCAGTAGACGGACTTTCCGGGGCACCGGGGAGCTGTTTTTT. Its protein is CASRRTFRGTGELFF.

The chain combines TRBV30 with TRBJ2-7, with D uncertain. With 1 base removed from V and 3 bases from J, the gap between germline ends came to 4 bases. Germline assignment: CDR1 GTSNPN and CDR2 SVGIG (reference sequence). The CDR3 has 11 amino acids. CDR3 protein: CAWSGLYEQYF. In DNA, the CDR3 is TGTGCCTGGAGTGGGCTCTACGAGCAGTACTTC.

The chain combines TRBV6-1 with TRBJ1-5; TRBD1 agrees at 7 bases. The CDR3 sequence is 14 residues long. With 3 bases clipped from V and 9 bases from J, the junction kept 8 bases outside the gene matches. Germline values: CDR1 MNHNS, CDR2 SASEGT. The DNA of the CDR3 is TGTGCCAGCAGTGACCGGACAGGCTTCGGGCCCCAGCATTTT. Protein product: CASSDRTGFGPQHF.

The chain links TRBV30 to TRBJ2-1; D gene ambiguous. Trimming pared 0 bases from V and 10 bases from J, leaving 13 bases between. Germline V gene data show CDR1 as GTSNPN and CDR2 as SVGIG (reference sequence). There are 13 residues in the CDR3. The CDR3 protein is CAWSVGRVGEQFF. In DNA form, the CDR3 reads TGTGCCTGGAGTGTGGGCCGGGTGGGAGAGCAGTTCTTC.

The chain combines TRBV30 with TRBJ1-4, with TRBD1 matching 10 bases. V trimming: 1 base; J trimming: 10 bases; junction bases outside the gene matches: 12. Germline V gene lookup returns CDR1 GTSNPN and CDR2 SVGIG (reference sequence). The CDR3 runs 16 residues. CDR3 loop: CAWSDIRTGGFAKLFF. The CDR3 region has the DNA TGTGCCTGGAGTGATATCCGGACAGGGGGTTTTGCAAAACTGTTTTTT. Complete variable domain (other parts from reference TRBV30 and TRBJ1-4): SQTIHQWPATLVQPVGSPLSLECTVEGTSNPNLYWYRQAAGRGLQLLFYSVGIGQISSEVPQNLSASRPQDRQFILSSKKLLLSDSGFYLCAWSDIRTGGFAKLFFGSGTQLSVL.

On this clone: The identical CDR3 is also encoded by other nucleotide sequences in the sample. J is TRBJ2-1 and V is TRBV11-3; D not certain. The CDR3 is 14 residues long. Trimming left V 3 bases short and J 9 bases short, with 15 bases between. CDR1 is SGHNT and CDR2 is YENEEA in the germline V gene. Here the CDR3 reads CASSLGLASAEQFF. CDR3 sequence (DNA): TGTGCCAGCAGCTTGGGATTAGCATCGGCTGAGCAGTTCTTC.

The chain carries TRBV18 and TRBJ2-3, with D tentatively TRBD2 (6 bases). Trimming pared 3 bases from V and 8 bases from J, leaving 15 bases between. There are 14 residues in the CDR3. Germline CDR1 and CDR2: KGHSH and LQKENI. The CDR3 protein is CASSPSGLDGTQYF. CDR3 nucleotide sequence: TGTGCCAGCTCACCTTCGGGACTCGACGGTACGCAGTATTTT.

This chain uses TRBV7-8 with TRBJ2-7, with 9 bases that match TRBD1. V dropped 5 bases and J dropped 1; count of bases not matched to a gene: 3. Per the germline V gene, CDR1 is SGHVS and CDR2 is FQNEAQ. The CDR3 length is 14 residues. The DNA of the CDR3 is TGTGCCAGCAGCCTACAGGGGGCTTCCTACGAGCAGTACTTC. This gives the protein CASSLQGASYEQYF.

CDR3 sequence (DNA): TGCGCCACCGGTACTGGGGGGATGAACACTGAAGCTTTCTTT. This encodes CATGTGGMNTEAFF. The chain employs TRBV10-2 and TRBJ1-1; TRBD1 is a possible D gene (5 bases). CDR1 is WSHSY and CDR2 is SAAADI in the germline V gene. Trimming removed 10 bases from V and 0 bases from J, with 15 bases in between. The CDR3 is made up of 14 amino acids.

This chain uses TRBV30 with TRBJ2-5, with 9 nucleotides matching TRBD2. The CDR3 has 15 amino acids. The germline V gene encodes CDR1 GTSNPN and CDR2 SVGIG (reference sequence). The V gene end was trimmed by 3 bases and the J gene end by 4 bases; junction bases not matched to a gene: 9. The CDR3 DNA reads as TGTGCCTGGAGGGCCCCGCTAGCGGGATCAGAGACCCAGTACTTC. Its translation is CAWRAPLAGSETQYF.

This chain connects TRBV27 to TRBJ2-3; 13 bases align to TRBD2. Germline V lookup: CDR1 MNHEY, CDR2 SMNVEV (reference sequence). The CDR3 covers 16 residues. Trimming at V came to 0 bases and at J to 5 bases, leaving 2 bases not matched to a gene. CDR3 residues: CASSLSRLAGGDTQYF. The CDR3 DNA reads as TGTGCCAGCAGTTTATCCCGACTAGCGGGAGGAGATACGCAGTATTTT.

The rearrangement joins TRBV14 to TRBJ2-5, with D uncertain. Between the trimmed V and J ends, which lost 2 bases and 1 base, there was a span of 5 bases. From germline, CDR1 is SGHDN and CDR2 FVKESK. This CDR3 spans 13 amino acids. The CDR3 is CASSQFLQETQYF. CDR3 coding DNA: TGTGCCAGCAGCCAATTTCTCCAAGAGACCCAGTACTTC.

The rearrangement uses TRBV27 and TRBJ2-3; perhaps D is TRBD1 or TRBD2 (5 bases each). V dropped 7 bases and J dropped 2 bases, with 13 bases sitting between them. CDR1 and CDR2 from the germline V gene are MNHEY and SMNVEV (reference sequence). The CDR3 has 14 amino acids. CDR3 sequence reads: CASNRDGHTDTQYF. The CDR3 DNA reads as TGTGCCAGCAACCGGGACGGACACACAGATACGCAGTATTTT.

With regard to this clone: The sample carries other DNA sequences with the same CDR3. V and J are TRBV25-1 and TRBJ1-5; 9 bases are shared with TRBD1. V was pared by 1 base and J by 4 bases, with 8 bases of the junction left unmatched. Germline V gene sequence: CDR1 MGHDK, CDR2 SYGVNS. The CDR3 length is 17 residues. The CDR3 sequence: CASSESDQTGGNQPQHF. DNA of the CDR3: TGTGCCAGCAGTGAATCGGATCAGACAGGGGGTAATCAGCCCCAGCATTTT.